The entry that follows covers one T cell receptor (beta chain) sequence. In terms of age and location, participants ranged from about 18 to 90 years and lived in fewer than 30 US areas. Which cohort a participant joined came from the clinical history participants gave. Recovered status in Cohort 3 required two negative PCRs, clearance, or symptom resolution. The data were taken from a study of blood T cell repertoires in COVID-19. The V and J ends lost 6 bases and 3 bases, in that order; junction bases with no gene match: 7. The length of the CDR3 is 13 residues. Germline CDR1 reads SQVTM; CDR2 reads ANQGSEA. Clones were sequenced by immunoSEQ multiplex PCR, and TCRdb holds only the in-frame ones, with some missing. The data contain under 450,000 clones, about 90% of them singletons.

This rearrangement joins TRBV29-1 to TRBJ2-7; 8 bases match TRBD1. The source material was PBMCs or T cells enriched from blood (not recorded which). This clonotype was obtained from a woman aged 30 to 39 who had recovered from COVID-19. The chain's CDR3 is CSVAGTGIYEQYF. The DNA of the CDR3 is TGCAGCGTCGCCGGGACAGGTATCTACGAGCAGTACTTC.